This T cell receptor beta chain was recovered during a study of vaccination and CD4 T cells after COVID-19. MiXCR, applied by TCRdb to the PCR reads, yields one record per CDR3 protein. The sample carries 30,000 or so distinct CDR3 sequences, approximately 48% recorded once. This sample's time point: late sampling 161 to 241 days after vaccination in a few convalescent patients. Positive PCR results dated from March to December 2020, before the US Alpha, Beta and Delta variants. The V gene lost 8 bases and the J gene lost 5 bases, with 15 bases spanning the gap. The CDR3 covers 13 residues. The chain is built from TRBV23-1 and TRBJ2-5; D tentatively reads TRBD1 or TRBD2 (6 bases each). TRBV23-1 is flagged as an ORF with uncertain function. The input for sequencing was CD4+ T cells from blood, taken about 7 months after SARS-CoV-2 vaccination. The source is a human donor who had recovered from COVID-19. The CDR3 nucleotides are TGCGCCAGCCTCCAAAAAGGGGGGGAGACCCAGTACTTC. It specifies CASLQKGGETQYF.